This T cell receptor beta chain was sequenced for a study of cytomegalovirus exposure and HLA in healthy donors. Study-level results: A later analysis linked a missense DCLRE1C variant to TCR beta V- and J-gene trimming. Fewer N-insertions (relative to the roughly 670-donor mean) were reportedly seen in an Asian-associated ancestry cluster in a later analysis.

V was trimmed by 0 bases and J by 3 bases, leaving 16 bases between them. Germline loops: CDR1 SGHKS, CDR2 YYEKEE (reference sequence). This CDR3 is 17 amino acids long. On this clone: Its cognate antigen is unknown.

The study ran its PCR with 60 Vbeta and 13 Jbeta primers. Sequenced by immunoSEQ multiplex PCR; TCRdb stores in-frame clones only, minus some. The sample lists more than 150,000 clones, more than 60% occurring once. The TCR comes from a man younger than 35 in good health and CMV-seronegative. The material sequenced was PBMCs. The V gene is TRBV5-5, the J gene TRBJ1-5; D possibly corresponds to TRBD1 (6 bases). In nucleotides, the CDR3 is TGTGCCAGCAGCTTGGGGGGGCCCTCCGGAGTCAATCAGCCCCAGCATTTT. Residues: CASSLGGPSGVNQPQHF. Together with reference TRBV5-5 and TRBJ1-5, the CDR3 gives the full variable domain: DAGVTQSPTHLIKTRGQQVTLRCSPISGHKSVSWYQQVLGQGPQFIFQYYEKEERGRGNFPDRFSARQFPNYSSELNVNALLLGDSALYLCASSLGGPSGVNQPQHFGDGTRLSIL.